The sequence of this T cell receptor (beta chain) was determined in a study of blood T cell repertoires in COVID-19 (dated by TCRdb to 2020 to 2022). Study-level background: Recovered participants in ImmuneRACE Cohort 3 were defined by two consecutive negative NP/OP PCR tests, clearance by a healthcare professional, or resolution of symptoms. Samples from collaborators originated in the United States, Italy and Spain and spanned both the acute and convalescent phases of COVID-19. The prospective study material was composed of cDNA or gDNA derived from T cells, B-cell-depleted T cells, or PBMCs. Subjects who had been exposed to COVID-19, were actively infected with it, or had recovered from it provided the deeply sampled blood TCRbeta repertoires that made up the dataset. The repertoires were released in a freely available public database meant as a resource for research on the immune response to SARS-CoV-2. The samples were drawn from the first 160 participants of the ongoing ImmuneRACE study and from 1,200 or so subjects provided by 6 global collaborators. Nearly every sample came with metadata listing a de-identified subject ID, COVID-19 status, age in years and sex. Where available, HLA class I and class II types were taken from metadata supplied by the sample provider and were not determined by assay-based typing.

The CDR3 contains 16 residues, cysteine and phenylalanine counted. Just CDR3 DNA is preserved here, 48 bases in frame from base 1. CDR1 and CDR2 are drawn from the germline V gene: SGHAT, FQNNGV. At the junction V is shortened by 5 bases and J by 6 bases, with 23 bases in between. Summary of the overall study and its limitations: Clinical and demographic metadata were provided uncurated, with the amount varying by source and participant.

The immunoSEQ Assay, a bias-controlled multiplex PCR, was used to amplify TCRbeta CDR3 regions from genomic DNA. Per the original workflow: The number of nucleated cells in each sample was estimated from the amplification of reference gene primers within the assay. To quantify the absolute abundance of each unique TCRbeta CDR3 rearrangement, sequence reads were collapsed and filtered. Productive Simpson clonality was computed per sample as the square root of Simpson's diversity index over productive rearrangements. Here the immuneACCESS table is served through TCRdb, limited to in-frame sequences with V and J called. Missing clones are a known gap in these copies; in checked studies unresolved V genes cover under half, and the rest lacks a known reason. That table gives V, J and clone size, and the DNA gave D and trimming. The sample table shows approximately 210,000 clones, and 87% are seen once. The ten most abundant clones make up roughly 7.2% of the sample.

A word on this clone: Its antigen remains undetermined. No base quality information exists; no much larger clone differs at one position.

Enrolling through a virtual design, the prospective study's participants ranged in age from roughly 18 to 95 years and lived across 24 United States geographic areas. Cohort assignment in the prospective study relied on participant-reported clinical history from a screening survey and a study questionnaire. Each participant in the prospective study had whole blood, serum and a nasopharyngeal or oropharyngeal swab collected by mobile phlebotomists. Additional blood draws and questionnaires over an approximately 2-month period could optionally be provided by prospective study participants. Before DNA extraction, blood samples from the prospective study were shipped at room temperature or frozen.

Here the chain combines TRBV11-2 and TRBJ2-7; the D gene is perhaps TRBD2, from 6 matching bases. The receptor was derived from a man aged 30-40 years in a cohort exposed to, infected with or recovered from COVID-19 (not recorded which). Sequencing was carried out using PBMCs or T cells enriched from blood (not recorded which). CDR3 protein: CASSRRGGPGGFEQYF. At the DNA level, the sequence is TGTGCCAGCAGCCGACGAGGAGGGCCAGGCGGGTTCGAGCAGTACTTC. The entire variable domain, with the stretches around the CDR3 drawn from the reference TRBV11-2 and TRBJ2-7 proteins, is EAGVAQSPRYKIIEKRQSVAFWCNPISGHATLYWYQQILGQGPKLLIQFQNNGVVDDSQLPKDRFSAERLKGVDSTLKIQPAKLEDSAVYLCASSRRGGPGGFEQYFGPGTRLTVT.